Described below is a single T cell receptor (beta chain) sequence and its context. This record comes from a study of blood T cell repertoires in COVID-19. This CDR3 has 14 amino acids. The ends were cut back, 4 bases at V and 4 bases at J, with 12 bases in the middle. The germline CDR1 and CDR2 sequences are SGHRS and YFSETQ. Sequenced by immunoSEQ multiplex PCR; TCRdb stores in-frame clones only, minus some. The sample includes roughly 330,000 clones, 87% of them seen just once. The J gene is TRBJ1-3, the V gene TRBV5-1; D is undetermined. This clonotype was obtained from a woman aged 25 to 39 who had recovered from COVID-19. The specimen sequenced was PBMCs or T cells enriched from blood (not recorded which). The CDR3 is CASSTTPVGNTIYF. The CDR3 nucleotides read TGCGCCAGCAGCACGACTCCCGTGGGAAACACCATATATTTT.